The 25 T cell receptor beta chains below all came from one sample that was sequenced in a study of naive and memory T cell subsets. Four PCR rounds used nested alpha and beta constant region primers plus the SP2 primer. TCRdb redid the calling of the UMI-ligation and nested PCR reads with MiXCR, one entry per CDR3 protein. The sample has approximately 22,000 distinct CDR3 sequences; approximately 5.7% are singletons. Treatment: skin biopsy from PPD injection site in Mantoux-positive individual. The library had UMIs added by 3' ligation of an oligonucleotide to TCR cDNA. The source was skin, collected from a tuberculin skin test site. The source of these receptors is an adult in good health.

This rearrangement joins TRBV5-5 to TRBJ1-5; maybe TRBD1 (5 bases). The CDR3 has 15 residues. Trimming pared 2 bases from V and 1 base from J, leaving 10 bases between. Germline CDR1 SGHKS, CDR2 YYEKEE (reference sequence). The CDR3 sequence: CASSFGADSNQPQHF. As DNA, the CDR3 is TGTGCCAGCAGCTTTGGGGCCGACAGCAATCAGCCCCAGCATTTT.

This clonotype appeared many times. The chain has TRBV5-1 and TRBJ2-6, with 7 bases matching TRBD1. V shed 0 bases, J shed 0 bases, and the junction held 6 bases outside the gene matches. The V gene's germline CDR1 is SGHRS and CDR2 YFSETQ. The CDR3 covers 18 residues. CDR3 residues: CASSLGTGGGSGANVLTF. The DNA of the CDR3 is TGCGCCAGCAGCTTGGGGACAGGAGGAGGCTCTGGGGCCAACGTCCTGACTTTC.

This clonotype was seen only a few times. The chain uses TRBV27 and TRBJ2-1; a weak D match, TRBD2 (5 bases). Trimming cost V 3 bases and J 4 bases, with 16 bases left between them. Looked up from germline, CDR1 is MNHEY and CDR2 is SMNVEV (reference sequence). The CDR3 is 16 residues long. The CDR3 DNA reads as TGTGCCAGCAGTTTGTTAGACCGTCGAGGGTACAATGAGCAGTTCTTC. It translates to CASSLLDRRGYNEQFF.

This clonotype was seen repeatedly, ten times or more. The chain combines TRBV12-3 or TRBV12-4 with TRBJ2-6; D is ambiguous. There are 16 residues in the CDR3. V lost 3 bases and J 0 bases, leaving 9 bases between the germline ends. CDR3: CASSFQVSSGANVLTF. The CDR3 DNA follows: TGTGCCAGCAGTTTCCAAGTGAGCTCTGGGGCCAACGTCCTGACTTTC.

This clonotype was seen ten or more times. In nucleotides, the CDR3 is TGCGCCAGCAGCCAAGCGGGAGAGGACGAGCAGTACTTC. Encoded protein: CASSQAGEDEQYF. This chain joins TRBV4-1 and TRBJ2-7; tentative D call: TRBD2 (6 bases). In germline, CDR1 is MGHRA, CDR2 YSYEKL. V gave up 1 base and J gave up 5 bases, with 9 bases separating them. There are 13 residues in the CDR3.

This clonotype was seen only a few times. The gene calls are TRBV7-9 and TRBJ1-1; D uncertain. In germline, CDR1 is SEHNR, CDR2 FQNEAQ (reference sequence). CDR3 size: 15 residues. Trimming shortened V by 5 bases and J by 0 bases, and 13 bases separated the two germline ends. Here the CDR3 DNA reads TGTGCCAGCAGCCCCCGGACGCTAATGAACACTGAAGCTTTCTTT. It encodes CASSPRTLMNTEAFF.

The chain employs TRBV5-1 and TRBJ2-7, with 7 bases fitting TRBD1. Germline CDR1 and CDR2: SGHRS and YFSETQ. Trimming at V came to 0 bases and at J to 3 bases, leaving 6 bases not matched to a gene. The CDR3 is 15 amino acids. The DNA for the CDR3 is TGCGCCAGCAGCTTGGCTCCGGGACAGAGCTACGAGCAGTACTTC. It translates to CASSLAPGQSYEQYF.

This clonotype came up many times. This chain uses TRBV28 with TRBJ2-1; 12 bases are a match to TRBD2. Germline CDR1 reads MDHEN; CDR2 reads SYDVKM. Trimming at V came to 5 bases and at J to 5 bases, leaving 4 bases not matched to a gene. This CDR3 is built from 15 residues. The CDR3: CASSLGTSGHNEQFF. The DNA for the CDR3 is TGTGCCAGCAGTCTCGGGACTAGCGGGCACAATGAGCAGTTCTTC.

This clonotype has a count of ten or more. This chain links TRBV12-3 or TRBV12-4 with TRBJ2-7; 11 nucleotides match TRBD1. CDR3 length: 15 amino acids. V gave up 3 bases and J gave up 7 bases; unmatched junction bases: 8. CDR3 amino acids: CASSFFGQGAWEQYF. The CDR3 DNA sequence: TGTGCCAGCAGTTTTTTCGGACAGGGGGCTTGGGAGCAGTACTTC.

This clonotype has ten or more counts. The DNA for the CDR3 is TGTGCCAGCAGTGGGACGACCGGGACTAGCGCGGGCAATGAGCAGTTCTTC. Its translation: CASSGTTGTSAGNEQFF. The gene calls are TRBV6-1 and TRBJ2-1; the match to TRBD2 covers 10 bases. Germline assignment: CDR1 MNHNS and CDR2 SASEGT. J gave up 6 bases and V 4 bases, and 12 bases lay outside the gene matches. The CDR3 has 17 amino acids.

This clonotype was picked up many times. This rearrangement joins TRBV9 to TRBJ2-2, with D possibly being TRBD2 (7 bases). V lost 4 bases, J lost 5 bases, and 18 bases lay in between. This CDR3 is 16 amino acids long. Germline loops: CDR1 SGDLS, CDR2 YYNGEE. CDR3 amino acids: CASSPGRGGRTGELFF. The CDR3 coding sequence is TGTGCCAGCAGCCCAGGGAGGGGGGGAAGAACCGGGGAGCTGTTTTTT.

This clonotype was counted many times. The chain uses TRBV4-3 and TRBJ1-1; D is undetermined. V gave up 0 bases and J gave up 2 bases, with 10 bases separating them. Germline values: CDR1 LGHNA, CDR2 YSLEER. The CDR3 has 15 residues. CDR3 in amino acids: CASSQDHRANTEAFF. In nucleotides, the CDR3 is TGCGCCAGCAGCCAAGATCATCGGGCCAACACTGAAGCTTTCTTT.

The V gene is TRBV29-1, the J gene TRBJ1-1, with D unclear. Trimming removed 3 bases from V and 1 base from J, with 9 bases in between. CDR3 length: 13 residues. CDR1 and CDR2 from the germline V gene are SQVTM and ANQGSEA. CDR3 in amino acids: CSVDTRPNTEAFF. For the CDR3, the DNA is TGCAGCGTTGATACCCGGCCGAACACTGAAGCTTTCTTT.

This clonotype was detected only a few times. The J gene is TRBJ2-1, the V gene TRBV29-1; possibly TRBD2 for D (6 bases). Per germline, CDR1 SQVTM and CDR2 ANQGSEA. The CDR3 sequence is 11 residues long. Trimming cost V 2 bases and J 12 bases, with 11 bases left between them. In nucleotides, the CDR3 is TGCAGCGTTGAACGAACCGGGGGGCAGTTCTTC. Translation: CSVERTGGQFF.

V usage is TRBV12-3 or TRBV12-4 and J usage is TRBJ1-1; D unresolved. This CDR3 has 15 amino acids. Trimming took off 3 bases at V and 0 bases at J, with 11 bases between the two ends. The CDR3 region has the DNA TGTGCCAGCAGTTTCGGACTGAACTTGAACACTGAAGCTTTCTTT. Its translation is CASSFGLNLNTEAFF.

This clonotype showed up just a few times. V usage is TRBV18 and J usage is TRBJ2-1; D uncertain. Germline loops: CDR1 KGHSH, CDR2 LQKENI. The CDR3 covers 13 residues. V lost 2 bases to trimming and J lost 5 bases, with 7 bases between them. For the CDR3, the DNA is TGTGCCAGCTCACCATCAGGTGACAATGAGCAGTTCTTC. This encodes CASSPSGDNEQFF.

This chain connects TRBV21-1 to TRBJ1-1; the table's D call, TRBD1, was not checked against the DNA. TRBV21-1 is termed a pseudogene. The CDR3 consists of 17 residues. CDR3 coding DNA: TGTGCCAGCAGCACTTCAGCAGGGCAACCTACGAACACTGAAGCTTTCTTT. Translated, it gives CASSTSAGQPTNTEAFF.

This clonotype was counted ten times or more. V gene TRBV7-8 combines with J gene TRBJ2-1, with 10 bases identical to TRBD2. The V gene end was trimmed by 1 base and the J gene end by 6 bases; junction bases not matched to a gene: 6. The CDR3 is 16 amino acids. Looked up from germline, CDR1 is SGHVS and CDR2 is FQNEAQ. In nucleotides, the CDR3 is TGTGCCAGCAGCTTAGTCGCGGGACTAGCGACCAATGAGCAGTTCTTC. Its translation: CASSLVAGLATNEQFF.

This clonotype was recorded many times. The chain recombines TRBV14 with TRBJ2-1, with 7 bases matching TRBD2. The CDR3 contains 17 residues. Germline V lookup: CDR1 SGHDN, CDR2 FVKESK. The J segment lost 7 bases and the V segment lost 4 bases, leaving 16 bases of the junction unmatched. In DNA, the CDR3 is TGTGCCAGCAGCCCTCGTCACGGGGGACTACTAAGGAATGAGCAGTTCTTC. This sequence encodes CASSPRHGGLLRNEQFF.

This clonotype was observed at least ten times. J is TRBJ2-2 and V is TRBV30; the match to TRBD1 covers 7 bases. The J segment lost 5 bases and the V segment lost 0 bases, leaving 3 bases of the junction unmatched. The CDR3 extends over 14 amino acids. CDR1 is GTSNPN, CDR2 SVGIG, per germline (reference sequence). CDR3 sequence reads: CAWSVTGRTGELFF. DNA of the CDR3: TGTGCCTGGAGTGTGACAGGGAGAACCGGGGAGCTGTTTTTT.

For the CDR3, the DNA is TGTGCCAGCAGCCAAGTTCTCTTGTCTGGAAACACCATATATTTT. Protein: CASSQVLLSGNTIYF. The chain links TRBV3-1 to TRBJ1-3; D uncertain. V shed 1 base and J shed 1 base, with 8 bases lying between them. Germline V gene lookup returns CDR1 LGHDT and CDR2 YNNKEL (reference sequence). The CDR3 spans 15 residues.

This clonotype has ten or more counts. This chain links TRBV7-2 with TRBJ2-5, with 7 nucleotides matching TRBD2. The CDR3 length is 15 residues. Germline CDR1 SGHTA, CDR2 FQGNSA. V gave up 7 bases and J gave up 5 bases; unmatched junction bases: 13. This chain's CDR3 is CASTRGRAPWETQYF. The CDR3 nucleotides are TGTGCCAGCACCCGGGGGAGGGCCCCCTGGGAGACCCAGTACTTC.

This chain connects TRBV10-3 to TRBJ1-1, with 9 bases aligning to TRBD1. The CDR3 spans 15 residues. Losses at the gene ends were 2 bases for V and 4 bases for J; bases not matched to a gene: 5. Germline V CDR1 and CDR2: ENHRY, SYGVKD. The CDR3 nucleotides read TGTGCCATCAGTGAGGGGACAGGGTCGGGCACTGAAGCTTTCTTT. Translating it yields CAISEGTGSGTEAFF.

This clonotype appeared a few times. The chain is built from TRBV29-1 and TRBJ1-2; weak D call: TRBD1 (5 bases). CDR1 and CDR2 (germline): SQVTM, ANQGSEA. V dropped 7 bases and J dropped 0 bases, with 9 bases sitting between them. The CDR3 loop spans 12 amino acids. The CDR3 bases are TGCAGCGGTCAGGGATCTAACTATGGCTACACCTTC. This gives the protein CSGQGSNYGYTF.

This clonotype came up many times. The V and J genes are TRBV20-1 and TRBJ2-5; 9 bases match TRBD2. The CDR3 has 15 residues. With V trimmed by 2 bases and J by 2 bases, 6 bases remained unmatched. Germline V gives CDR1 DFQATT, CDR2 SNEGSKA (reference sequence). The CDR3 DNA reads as TGCAGTGCTAGACCTGGACTAGCGATACAAGAGACCCAGTACTTC. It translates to CSARPGLAIQETQYF.